This passage covers 2 T cell receptor beta chains from one sample sequenced in a study of early T cells in non-severe SARS-CoV-2 infection. TCRdb called the 5' RACE reads again in MiXCR, with one record for every CDR3 protein. The top ten clones hold around 8% of a sample with roughly 40,000 distinct CDR3 sequences, about 5.9% of them seen once. Source: whole blood, taken at baseline. Every receptor here comes from an adult who was a healthcare worker with PCR-confirmed SARS-CoV-2 infection or an uninfected control (not recorded which).

The CDR3 region has the DNA TGTGCCAGCATGGACAGTTCCTATGGCTACACCTTC. Translating it yields CASMDSSYGYTF. This chain uses TRBV28 with TRBJ1-2; D is possibly TRBD1 (6 bases). Trimming pared 7 bases from V and 4 bases from J, leaving 10 bases between. The CDR3 is made up of 12 amino acids. Germline V gene sequence: CDR1 MDHEN, CDR2 SYDVKM.

In regard to this clonotype: The conserved phenylalanine or tryptophan is not found at the CDR3 terminus, so this likely reflects a read error. This sequence joins TRBV24-1 and TRBJ1-1; no clear D gene. Germline V gives CDR1 KGHDR, CDR2 SFDVKD. The V end was cut by 3 bases, the J end by 7 bases, with 17 bases between. The CDR3 loop spans 15 amino acids. DNA of the CDR3: TGTGCCACCAGTGATCCTACCTCGGCCAGAGGTGAAGCTTTCTGT. Translation: CATSDPTSARGEAFC.